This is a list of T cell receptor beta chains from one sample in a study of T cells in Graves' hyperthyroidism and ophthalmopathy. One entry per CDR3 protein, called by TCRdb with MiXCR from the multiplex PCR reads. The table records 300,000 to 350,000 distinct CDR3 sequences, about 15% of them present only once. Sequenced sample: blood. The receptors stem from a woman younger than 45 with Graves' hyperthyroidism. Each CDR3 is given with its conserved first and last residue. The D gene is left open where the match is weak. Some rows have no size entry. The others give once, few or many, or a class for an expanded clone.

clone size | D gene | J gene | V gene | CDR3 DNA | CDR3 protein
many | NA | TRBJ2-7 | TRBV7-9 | TGTGCCAGCAGCTTAGTGGGGGGCGCGCAGTACTTC | CASSLVGGAQYF
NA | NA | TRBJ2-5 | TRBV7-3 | TGTGCCAGCAGCTTAAGCCCCCCCGGGGAGACCCAGTACTTC | CASSLSPPGETQYF
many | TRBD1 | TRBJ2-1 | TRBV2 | TGTGCCAGCAACCTCCGACAGGGCTCCTACAATGAGCAGTTCTTC | CASNLRQGSYNEQFF
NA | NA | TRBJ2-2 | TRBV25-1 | TGTGCCAGCAGTGTCCCGGGACAAGCGAACACCGGGGAGCTGTTTTTT | CASSVPGQANTGELFF
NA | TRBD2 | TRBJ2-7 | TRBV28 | TGTGCCAGCACCCGACTAGCGCAACGGTACGAGCAGTACTTC | CASTRLAQRYEQYF
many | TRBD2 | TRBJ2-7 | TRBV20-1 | TGCAGTGCTAGAGGCCGAGCGGGAGACTTATACGAGCAGTACTTC | CSARGRAGDLYEQYF
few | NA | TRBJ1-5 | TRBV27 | TGTGCCAGCAGCTCTGACAGATTACATCAGCCCCAGCATTTT | CASSSDRLHQPQHF
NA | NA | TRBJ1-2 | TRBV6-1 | TGTGCCAGCAGGGTAACCGGGACCGGCTATGGCTACACCTTC | CASRVTGTGYGYTF
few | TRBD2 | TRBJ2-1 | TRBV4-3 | TGCGCCAGCAGCCAAACCGGTGGGGGGGAGGAAGAGCAGTTCTTC | CASSQTGGGEEEQFF
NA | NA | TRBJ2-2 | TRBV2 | TGTGCCAGCACTGCCGTCTTGAGGGACACCGGGGAGCTGTTTTTT | CASTAVLRDTGELFF
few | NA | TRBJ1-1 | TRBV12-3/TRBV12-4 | TGTGCCAGCAGTTTAGCACACCCCGGGAGGACTGAAGCTTTCTTT | CASSLAHPGRTEAFF
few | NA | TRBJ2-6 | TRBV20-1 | TGCAGTGCTAGAGGACTCTCTGGGGCCAACGTCCTGACTTTC | CSARGLSGANVLTF
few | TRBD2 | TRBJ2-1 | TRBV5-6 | TGTGCCAGCAGCTTGGCACTAGCGGGAACGAATGAGCAGTTCTTC | CASSLALAGTNEQFF
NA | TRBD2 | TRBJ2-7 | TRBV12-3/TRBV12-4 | TGTGCCAGCAGTTATTTCGGGGGGACTAGCGGGAGGGCAATGGACGAGCAGTACTTC | CASSYFGGTSGRAMDEQYF
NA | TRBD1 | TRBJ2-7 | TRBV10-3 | TGTGCCATCAGTGACCGACAGGGCAGTTACGAGCAGTACTTC | CAISDRQGSYEQYF
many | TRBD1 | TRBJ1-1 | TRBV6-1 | TGTGCCAGCAAGGGAGAGGGACAGTCAAGTAGAATAGCTTTCTTT | CASKGEGQSSRIAFF
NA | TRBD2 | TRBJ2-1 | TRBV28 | TGTGCCAGCAGGCCCTCGTTCAACCGTTCCCCCCCACTAGCGGGAGTTATCAATGAGCAGTTCTTC | CASRPSFNRSPPLAGVINEQFF
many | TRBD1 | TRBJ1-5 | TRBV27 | TGTGCCAGCAGAGAATGGACAGGGGCCGATCAGCCCCAGCATTTT | CASREWTGADQPQHF
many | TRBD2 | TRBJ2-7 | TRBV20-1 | TGCAGTGCTACGGGGACTAGCTACGAGCAGTACTTC | CSATGTSYEQYF
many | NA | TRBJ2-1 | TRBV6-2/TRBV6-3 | TGTGCCAGCAGTTACGGAGCGGGCCCCAACAATGAGCAGTTCTTC | CASSYGAGPNNEQFF
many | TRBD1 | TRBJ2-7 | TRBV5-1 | TGCGCCAGCAGCTTGGGACAGGGGGCGGTCTACGAGCAGTACTTC | CASSLGQGAVYEQYF
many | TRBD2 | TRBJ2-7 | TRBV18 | TGTGCCAGCTCACCACCATGGGGGAGGGACGACGAGCAGTACTTC | CASSPPWGRDDEQYF
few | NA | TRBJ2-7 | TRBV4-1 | TGCGCCAGCAGCCAATCGGAGGTACGCGAGCAGTACTTC | CASSQSEVREQYF
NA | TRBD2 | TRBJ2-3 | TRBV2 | TGTGCCAGCAGTCCAAGACTAGCGAACACAAATACGCAGTATTTT | CASSPRLANTNTQYF
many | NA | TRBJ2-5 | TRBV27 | TGTGCCAGCAGTCCTGGGACAGGGAGAGTTGTTGGCGGGAGGCGCAAAGCGGAGACCCAGTACTTC | CASSPGTGRVVGGRRKAETQYF
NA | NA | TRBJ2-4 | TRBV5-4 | TGTGCCAGCAGCTTGGGGTGGGGGACGGGAAACATTCAGTACTTC | CASSLGWGTGNIQYF
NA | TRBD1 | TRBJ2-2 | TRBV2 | TGTGCCAGCACCGGACAGGTGGTCACCGGGGAGCTGTTTTTT | CASTGQVVTGELFF
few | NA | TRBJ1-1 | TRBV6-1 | TGTGCCAGCAGTGAAGCGCTTCAGGGTACTGAAGCTTTCTTT | CASSEALQGTEAFF
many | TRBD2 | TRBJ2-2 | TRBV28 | TGTGCCAGCAGGACTAGCGGGAGCTACACCGGGGAGCTGTTTTTT | CASRTSGSYTGELFF
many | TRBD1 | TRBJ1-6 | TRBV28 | TGTGCCAGCAGCCCCTCCGGGACAGGGTTTCCGCCCCTCCACTTT | CASSPSGTGFPPLHF
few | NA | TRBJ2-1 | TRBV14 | TGTGCCAGCAGCAAACCACAGGGACAATACAATGAGCAGTTCTTC | CASSKPQGQYNEQFF
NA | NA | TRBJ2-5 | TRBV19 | TGTGCCAGTAGCCCAACAGGGATCGGGCGAGAGACCCAGTACTTC | CASSPTGIGRETQYF
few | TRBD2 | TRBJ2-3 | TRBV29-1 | TGCAGCGTTGGGACTAGCGGGAGTTTTGGAGATACGCAGTATTTT | CSVGTSGSFGDTQYF
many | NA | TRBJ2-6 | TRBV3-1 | TGTGCCAGCGGCGACTCTGGGGCCAACGTCCTGACTTTC | CASGDSGANVLTF
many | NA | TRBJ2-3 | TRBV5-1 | TGCGCCAGCAGCCTGGGATTTTCCAGCACAGATACGCAGTATTTT | CASSLGFSSTDTQYF
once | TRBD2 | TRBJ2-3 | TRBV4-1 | TGCGCCAGCAGCATCCCTAGCGGTGGAAGGGGAGATACGCAGTATTTT | CASSIPSGGRGDTQYF
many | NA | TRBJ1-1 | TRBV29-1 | TGCAGCGTTGTCCTACGAGGAGCTTTCTTT | CSVVLRGAFF
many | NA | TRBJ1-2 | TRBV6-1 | TGTGCCAGCAGCGCACGGTCGACGGACCACTATGGCTACACCTTC | CASSARSTDHYGYTF
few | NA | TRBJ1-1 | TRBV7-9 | TGTGCCAGCAGCTTAGTCAAGGGATCCTCCCCAGACACTGAAGCTTTCTTT | CASSLVKGSSPDTEAFF
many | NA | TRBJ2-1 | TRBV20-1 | TGCAGTGCTAGAGTCCCTCTTGGGGGTGAGCAGTTCTTC | CSARVPLGGEQFF
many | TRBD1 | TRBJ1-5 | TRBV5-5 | TGTGCCAGCAGCTTGAGTGGACAGGGCAGCAAGCCCCAGCATTTT | CASSLSGQGSKPQHF
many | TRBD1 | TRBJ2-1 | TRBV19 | TGTGCCAGTAGTATCTGGGGGACAGGGAACTACAATGAGCAGTTCTTC | CASSIWGTGNYNEQFF
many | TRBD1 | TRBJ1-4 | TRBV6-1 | TGTGCCAGCAGTAAAGGGACAGACAGTAATGAAAAACTGTTTTTT | CASSKGTDSNEKLFF
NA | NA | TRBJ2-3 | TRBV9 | TGTGCCAGCAGCGTAGACAGGACCACAGATACGCAGTATTTT | CASSVDRTTDTQYF
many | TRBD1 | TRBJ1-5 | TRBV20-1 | TGCAGTGCTAGAGGCGACAGGGAAGGTCAGCCCCAGCATTTT | CSARGDREGQPQHF
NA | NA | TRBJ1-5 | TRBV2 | TGTGCCAGCAGTGAAGGTCAGGGTTATCAGCCCCAGCATTTT | CASSEGQGYQPQHF
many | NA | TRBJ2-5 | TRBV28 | TGTGCCAGCAGCGGATGGGAACCGGAAGAGACCCAGTACTTC | CASSGWEPEETQYF
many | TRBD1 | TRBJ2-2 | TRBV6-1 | TGTGCCAGCAGTGGCCGGGACAGGGCTAGTATGCTGTTTTTT | CASSGRDRASMLFF